Here is one T cell receptor beta chain with its context. No antigen is known for it. The data belong to a study of OX40 agonist ivuxolimab in advanced cancers. This CDR3 region has 14 residues. Germline V gene lookup returns CDR1 MNHEY and CDR2 SVGAGI. V trimming: 6 bases; J trimming: 2 bases; junction bases outside the gene matches: 4. Generated by immunoSEQ multiplex PCR, the TCRdb table keeps only in-frame clones and is missing some. Found here are tens of thousands of clones, 80% of them singletons; the top ten hold 5% to 5.5%. Study-wide points: Both blood CD4+ and CD8+ T cells showed clonal growth by week 6 at 0.1 to 3.0 mg/kg. Partial responders treated at 0.1-3.0 mg/kg exhibited clonal expansion among the lowest measured. Average numbers of expanded clones were greater in CD8+ T cells than in CD4+.

The receptor was derived from an adult with an advanced solid tumor such as melanoma, head and neck, liver or kidney cancer. Specimen: CD4+ or CD8+ T cells sorted from blood, collected in a trial of the OX40 agonist ivuxolimab. This chain connects TRBV6-5 to TRBJ2-1; TRBD2 matches at 7 bases. CDR3 protein: CASRAGLAYNEQFF. CDR3 in DNA: TGTGCCAGCAGGGCCGGACTAGCCTACAATGAGCAGTTCTTC.